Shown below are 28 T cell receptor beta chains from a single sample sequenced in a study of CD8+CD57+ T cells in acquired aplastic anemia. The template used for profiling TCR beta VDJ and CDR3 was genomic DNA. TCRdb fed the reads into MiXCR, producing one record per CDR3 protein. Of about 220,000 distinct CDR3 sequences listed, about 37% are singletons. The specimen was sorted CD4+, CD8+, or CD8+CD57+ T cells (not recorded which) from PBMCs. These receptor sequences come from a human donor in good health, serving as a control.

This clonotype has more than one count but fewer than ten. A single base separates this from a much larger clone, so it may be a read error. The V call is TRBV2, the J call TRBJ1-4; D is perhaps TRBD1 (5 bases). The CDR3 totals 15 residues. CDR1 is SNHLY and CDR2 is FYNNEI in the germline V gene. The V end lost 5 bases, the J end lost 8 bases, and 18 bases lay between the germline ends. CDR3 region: CASSSGWGPGEKLFF. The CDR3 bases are TGTGCCAGCAGTTCTGGGTGGGGCCCTGGCGAAAAACTGTTTTTT.

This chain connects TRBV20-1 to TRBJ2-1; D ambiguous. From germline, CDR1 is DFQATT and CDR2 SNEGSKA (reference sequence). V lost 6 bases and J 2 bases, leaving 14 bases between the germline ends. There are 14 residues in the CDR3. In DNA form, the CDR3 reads TGCAGTGCCGCCCTTCTATCGCCCTACAATGAGCAGTTCTTC. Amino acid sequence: CSAALLSPYNEQFF.

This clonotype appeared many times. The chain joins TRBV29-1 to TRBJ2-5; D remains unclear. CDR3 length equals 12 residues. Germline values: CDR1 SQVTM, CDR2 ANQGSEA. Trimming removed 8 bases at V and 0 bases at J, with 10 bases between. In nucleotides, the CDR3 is TGCAGCCATGTGGGGTACCAAGAGACCCAGTACTTC. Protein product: CSHVGYQETQYF.

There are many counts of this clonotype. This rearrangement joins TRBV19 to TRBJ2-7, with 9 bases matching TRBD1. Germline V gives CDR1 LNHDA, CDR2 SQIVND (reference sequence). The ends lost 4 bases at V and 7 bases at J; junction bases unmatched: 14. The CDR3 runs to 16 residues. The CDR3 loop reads CASSNERDRASGEQYF. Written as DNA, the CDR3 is TGTGCCAGTAGTAACGAGCGGGACAGGGCTTCAGGGGAGCAGTACTTC.

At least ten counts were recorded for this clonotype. CDR3 DNA: TGCGCCAGCAGCGTGGGCCGGGGGGCGCAAGAGACCCAGTACTTC. This encodes CASSVGRGAQETQYF. The chain joins TRBV5-1 to TRBJ2-5, with D possibly TRBD2 on 7 matching bases. The germline V gene has CDR1 SGHRS and CDR2 YFSETQ. Trimming took 4 bases from V and 2 from J, leaving 15 bases between them. The CDR3 is 15 amino acids. Full variable domain (missing parts from reference TRBV5-1 and TRBJ2-5): KAGVTQTPRYLIKTRGQQVTLSCSPISGHRSVSWYQQTPGQGLQFLFEYFSETQRNKGNFPGRFSGRQFSNSRSEMNVSTLELGDSALYLCASSVGRGAQETQYFGPGTRLLVL.

Here the CDR3 DNA reads TGTGCCAGCAGCCCAACGTCAGAGACCCAGTACTTC. Amino acids: CASSPTSETQYF. The rearrangement links TRBV14 to TRBJ2-5; unclear D gene. This CDR3 is 12 amino acids long. The V gene lost 4 bases and the J gene lost 4 bases, with 7 bases spanning the gap. Germline V gene sequence: CDR1 SGHDN, CDR2 FVKESK. Drawing the rest from reference TRBV14 and TRBJ2-5, the complete variable domain is EAGVTQFPSHSVIEKGQTVTLRCDPISGHDNLYWYRRVMGKEIKFLLHFVKESKQDESGMPNNRFLAERTGGTYSTLKVQPAELEDSGVYFCASSPTSETQYFGPGTRLLVL.

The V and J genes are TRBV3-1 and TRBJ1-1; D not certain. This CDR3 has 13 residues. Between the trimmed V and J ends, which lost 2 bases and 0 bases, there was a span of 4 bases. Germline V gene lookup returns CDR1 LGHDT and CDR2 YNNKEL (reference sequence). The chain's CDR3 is CASSQIMNTEAFF. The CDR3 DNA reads TGTGCCAGCAGCCAAATAATGAACACTGAAGCTTTCTTT.

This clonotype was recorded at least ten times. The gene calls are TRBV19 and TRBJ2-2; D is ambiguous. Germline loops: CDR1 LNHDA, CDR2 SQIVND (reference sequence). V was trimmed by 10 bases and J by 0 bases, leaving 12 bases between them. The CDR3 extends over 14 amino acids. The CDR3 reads CAKVLPPNTGELFF. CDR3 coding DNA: TGTGCCAAAGTATTACCGCCGAACACCGGGGAGCTGTTTTTT.

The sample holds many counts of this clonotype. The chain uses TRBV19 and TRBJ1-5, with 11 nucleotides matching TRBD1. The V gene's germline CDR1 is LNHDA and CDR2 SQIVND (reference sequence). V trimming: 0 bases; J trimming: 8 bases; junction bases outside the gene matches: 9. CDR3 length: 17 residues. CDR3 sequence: CASSIESRDRGLKPQHF. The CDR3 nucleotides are TGTGCCAGTAGTATAGAGAGCCGGGACAGGGGGTTGAAGCCCCAGCATTTT.

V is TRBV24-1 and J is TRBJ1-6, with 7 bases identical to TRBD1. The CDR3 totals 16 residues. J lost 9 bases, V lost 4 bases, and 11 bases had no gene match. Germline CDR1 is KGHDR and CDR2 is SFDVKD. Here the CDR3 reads CATSEGDGTGASPLHF. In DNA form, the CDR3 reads TGTGCCACCAGTGAGGGCGATGGTACAGGGGCTTCACCCCTCCACTTT.

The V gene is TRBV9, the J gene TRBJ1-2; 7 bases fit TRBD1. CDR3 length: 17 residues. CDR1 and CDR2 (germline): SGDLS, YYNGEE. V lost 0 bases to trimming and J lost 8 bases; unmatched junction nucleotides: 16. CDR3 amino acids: CASSVEAGGAVLGGYTF. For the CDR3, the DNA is TGTGCCAGCAGCGTAGAAGCAGGGGGAGCGGTTCTGGGAGGCTACACCTTC.

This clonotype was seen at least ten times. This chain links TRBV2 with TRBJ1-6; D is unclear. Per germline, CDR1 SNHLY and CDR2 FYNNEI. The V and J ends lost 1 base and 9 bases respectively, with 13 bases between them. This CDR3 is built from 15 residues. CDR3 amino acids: CASSEDVTNASPLHF. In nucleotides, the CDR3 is TGTGCCAGCAGTGAAGATGTGACAAACGCTTCACCCCTCCACTTT.

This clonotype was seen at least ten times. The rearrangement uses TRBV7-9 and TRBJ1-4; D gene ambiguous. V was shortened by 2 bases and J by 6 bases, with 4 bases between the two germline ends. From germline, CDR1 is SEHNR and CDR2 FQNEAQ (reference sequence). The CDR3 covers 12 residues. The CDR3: CASSLSDEKLFF. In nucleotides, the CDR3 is TGTGCCAGCAGCTTAAGTGATGAAAAACTGTTTTTT.

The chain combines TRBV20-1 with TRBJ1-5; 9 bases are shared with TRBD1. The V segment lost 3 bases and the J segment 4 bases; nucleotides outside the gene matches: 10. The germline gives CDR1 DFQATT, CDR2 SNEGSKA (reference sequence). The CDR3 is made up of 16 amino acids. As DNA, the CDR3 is TGCAGTGCTAGCCCGGGACAGGGTGCTCTTAATCAGCCCCAGCATTTT. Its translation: CSASPGQGALNQPQHF.

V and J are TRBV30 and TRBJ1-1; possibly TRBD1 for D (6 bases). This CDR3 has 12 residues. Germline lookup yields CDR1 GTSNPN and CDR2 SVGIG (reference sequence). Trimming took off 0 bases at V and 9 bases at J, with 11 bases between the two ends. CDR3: CAWSVGQSQAFF. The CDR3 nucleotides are TGTGCCTGGAGTGTAGGACAGTCCCAAGCTTTCTTT.

The CDR3 protein is CASSSRRASTDTQYF. In DNA, the CDR3 is TGTGCCAGCAGCTCCAGAAGGGCGAGCACAGATACGCAGTATTTT. The chain couples TRBV11-2 to TRBJ2-3, with no clear D. The CDR3 is 15 amino acids. V was trimmed by 4 bases and J by 0 bases, leaving 11 bases between them. CDR1 and CDR2 (germline): SGHAT, FQNNGV.

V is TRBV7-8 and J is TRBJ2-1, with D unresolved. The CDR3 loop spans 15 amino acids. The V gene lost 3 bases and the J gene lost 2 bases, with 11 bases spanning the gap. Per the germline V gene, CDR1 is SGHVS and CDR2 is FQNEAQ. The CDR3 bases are TGTGCCAGCAGCTTGGGATTCGGCGCCTACAATGAGCAGTTCTTC. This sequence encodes CASSLGFGAYNEQFF.

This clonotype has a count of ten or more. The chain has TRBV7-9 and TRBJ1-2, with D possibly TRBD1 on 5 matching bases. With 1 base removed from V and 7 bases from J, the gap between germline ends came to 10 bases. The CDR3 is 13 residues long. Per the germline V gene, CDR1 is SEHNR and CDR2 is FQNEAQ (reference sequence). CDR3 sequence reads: CASSLVGDRGYTF. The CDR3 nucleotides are TGTGCCAGCAGCTTAGTAGGGGATCGTGGCTACACCTTC.

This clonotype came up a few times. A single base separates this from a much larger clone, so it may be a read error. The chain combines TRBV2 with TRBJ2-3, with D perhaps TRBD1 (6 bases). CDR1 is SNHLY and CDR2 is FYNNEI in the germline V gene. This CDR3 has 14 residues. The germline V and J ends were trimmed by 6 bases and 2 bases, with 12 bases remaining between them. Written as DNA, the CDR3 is TGTGCCAGCAGAGCGACAGGTTCCACAGATACGCAGTATTTT. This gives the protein CASRATGSTDTQYF.

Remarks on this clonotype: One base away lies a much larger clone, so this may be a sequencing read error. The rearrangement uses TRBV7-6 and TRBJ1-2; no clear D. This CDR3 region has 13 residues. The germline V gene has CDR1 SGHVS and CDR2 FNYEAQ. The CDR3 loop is CASSLARGLGCTF. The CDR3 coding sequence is TGTGCCAGCAGCTTAGCACGAGGGCTCGGCTGCACCTTC. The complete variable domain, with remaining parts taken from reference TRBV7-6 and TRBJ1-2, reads GAGVSQSPRYKVTKRGQDVALRCDPISGHVSLYWYRQALGQGPEFLTYFNYEAQQDKSGLPNDRFSAERPEGSISTLTIQRTEQRDSAMYRCASSLARGLGCTFGSGTRLTVV.

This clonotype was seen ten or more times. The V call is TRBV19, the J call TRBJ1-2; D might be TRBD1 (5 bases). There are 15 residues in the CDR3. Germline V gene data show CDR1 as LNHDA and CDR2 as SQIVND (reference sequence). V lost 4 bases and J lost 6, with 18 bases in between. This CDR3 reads CASSRQWSPGDGYTF. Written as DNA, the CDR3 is TGTGCCAGTAGTAGACAGTGGTCTCCGGGGGATGGCTACACCTTC.

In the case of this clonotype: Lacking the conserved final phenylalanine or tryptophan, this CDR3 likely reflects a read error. The DNA for the CDR3 is TGCGCCGCCTTACTCAGGTCTGACTCTGGAAACACCATATATTCT. Amino acid sequence: CAALLRSDSGNTIYS. The chain combines TRBV10-2 with TRBJ1-3, with no clear D. The germline CDR1 and CDR2 sequences are WSHSY and SAAADI. V was cut by 11 bases and J by 0 bases, with 17 bases left in between. The CDR3 covers 15 residues.

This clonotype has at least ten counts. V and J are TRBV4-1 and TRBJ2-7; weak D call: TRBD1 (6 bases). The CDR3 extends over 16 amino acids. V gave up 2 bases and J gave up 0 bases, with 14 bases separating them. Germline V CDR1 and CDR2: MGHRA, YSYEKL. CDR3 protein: CASSQSGQGLSYEQYF. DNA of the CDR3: TGCGCCAGCAGCCAATCAGGGCAGGGGCTCTCCTACGAGCAGTACTTC.

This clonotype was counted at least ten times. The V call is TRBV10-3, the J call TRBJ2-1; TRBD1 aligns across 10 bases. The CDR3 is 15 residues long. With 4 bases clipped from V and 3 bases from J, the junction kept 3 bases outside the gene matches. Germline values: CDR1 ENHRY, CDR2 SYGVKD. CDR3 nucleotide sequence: TGTGCCATCAGTGGTGGGACAGGGGACTACAATGAGCAGTTCTTC. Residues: CAISGGTGDYNEQFF.

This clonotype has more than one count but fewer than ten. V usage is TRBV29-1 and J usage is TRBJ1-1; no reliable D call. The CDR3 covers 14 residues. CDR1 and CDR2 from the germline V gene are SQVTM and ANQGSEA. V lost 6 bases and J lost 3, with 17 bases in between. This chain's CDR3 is CSVVFLWWDTEAFF. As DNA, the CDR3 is TGCAGCGTCGTCTTCCTTTGGTGGGACACTGAAGCTTTCTTT.

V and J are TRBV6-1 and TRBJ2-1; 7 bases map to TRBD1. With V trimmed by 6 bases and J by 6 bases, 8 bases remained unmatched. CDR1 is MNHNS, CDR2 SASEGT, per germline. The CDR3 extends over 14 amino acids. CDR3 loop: CASSFGQVANEQFF. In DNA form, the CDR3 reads TGTGCCAGCAGCTTCGGACAGGTTGCCAATGAGCAGTTCTTC.

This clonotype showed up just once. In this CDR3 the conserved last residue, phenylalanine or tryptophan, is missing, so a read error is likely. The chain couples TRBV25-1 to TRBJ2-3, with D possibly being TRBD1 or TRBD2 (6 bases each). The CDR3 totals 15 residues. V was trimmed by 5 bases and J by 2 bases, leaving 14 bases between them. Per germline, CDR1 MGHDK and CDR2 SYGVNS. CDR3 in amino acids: CASSSGGGFTDTQYL. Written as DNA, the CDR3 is TGTGCCAGCAGTTCAGGAGGGGGATTCACAGATACGCAGTATTTG.

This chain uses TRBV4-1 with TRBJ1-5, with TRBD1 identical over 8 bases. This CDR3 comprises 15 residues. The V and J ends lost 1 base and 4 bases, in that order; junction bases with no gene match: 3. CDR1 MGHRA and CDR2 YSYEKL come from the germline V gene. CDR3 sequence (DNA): TGCGCCAGCAGCCAAGGGACAGGGATGAATCAGCCCCAGCATTTT. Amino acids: CASSQGTGMNQPQHF.